This T cell receptor (beta chain) was retrieved from a study of CD8 T cells in Susac syndrome. Study-wide findings and caveats: CD4+ T cell repertoires in Susac syndrome lacked clonal expansion.

V lost 3 bases to trimming and J lost 4 bases; unmatched junction nucleotides: 5. CDR1 and CDR2 from the germline V gene are KGHSH and LQKENI. The CDR3 contains 14 residues. TCR beta sequencing was performed on blood CD8+ and CD4+ T cells. This clonotype occurred a few times. What it binds is unknown. Random hexamers were used to reverse transcribe an amount of about 0.45 to 1 ug RNA. Amplification of TCR beta CDR3 spanned 54 Vbeta and 13 Jbeta via immunoSEQ multiplex PCR. Each CDR3 protein is one row after TCRdb ran MiXCR on the immunoSEQ multiplex PCR reads. Of under 200,000 distinct CDR3 sequences in the sample, approximately 94% are singletons; the top ten hold around 0.11%.

The chain is built from TRBV18 and TRBJ1-1; TRBD1 matches at 7 bases. This sequence was found in a human donor with Susac syndrome. Source material: CD4+ T cells from PBMCs. The CDR3, as DNA: TGTGCCAGCTCACCTCGGACAGGAATCACTGAAGCTTTCTTT. This codes for CASSPRTGITEAFF.